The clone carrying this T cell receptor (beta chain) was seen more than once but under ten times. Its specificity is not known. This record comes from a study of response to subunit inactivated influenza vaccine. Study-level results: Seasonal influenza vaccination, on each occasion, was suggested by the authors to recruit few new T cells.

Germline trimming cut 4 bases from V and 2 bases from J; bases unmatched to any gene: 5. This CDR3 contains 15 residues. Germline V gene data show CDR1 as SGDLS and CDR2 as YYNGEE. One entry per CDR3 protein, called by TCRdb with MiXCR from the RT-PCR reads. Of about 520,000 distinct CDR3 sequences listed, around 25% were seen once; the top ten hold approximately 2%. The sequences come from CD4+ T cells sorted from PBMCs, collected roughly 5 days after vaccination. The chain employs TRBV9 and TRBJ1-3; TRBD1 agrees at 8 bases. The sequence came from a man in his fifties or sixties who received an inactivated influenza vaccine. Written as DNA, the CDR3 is TGTGCCAGCAGCAGCAGGGGGCCGGCTGGAAACACCATATATTTT. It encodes CASSSRGPAGNTIYF.